The next 8 T cell receptor beta chains were all read from a single sample in a study of blood T cell repertoires in COVID-19. Libraries were prepared by immunoSEQ multiplex PCR; TCRdb keeps only in-frame clonotypes and omits some of them. Among 250,000 or so clones, approximately 85% were seen once, and the ten largest hold over 1.5%. The sequenced sample was PBMCs or T cells enriched from blood (not recorded which). Receptor source: a woman aged 50 to 60 who had recovered from COVID-19.

The gene calls are TRBV5-6 and TRBJ1-2, with TRBD1 as a possible D gene (5 bases). The V gene's germline CDR1 is SGHDT and CDR2 YYEEEE. This CDR3 spans 13 amino acids. V was shortened by 0 bases and J by 8 bases, with 11 bases between the two germline ends. CDR3: CASSLGQGRGYTF. CDR3 sequence (DNA): TGTGCCAGCAGCTTGGGGCAGGGCAGAGGCTACACCTTC.

The V call is TRBV19, the J call TRBJ1-1; tentatively, D is TRBD1 (6 bases). CDR3 length equals 16 residues. Germline CDR1 LNHDA, CDR2 SQIVND (reference sequence). V lost 6 bases and J 0 bases, leaving 17 bases between the germline ends. The CDR3 nucleotides are TGTGCCAGTAGGCGTTTTTCAGGGGTTTTGAACACTGAAGCTTTCTTT. Protein product: CASRRFSGVLNTEAFF.

This clone was recorded once. The CDR3 bases are TGCGCCAGCAGCACGTATGAGGTAGGGAACACTGAAGCTTTCTTT. It specifies CASSTYEVGNTEAFF. The chain links TRBV5-1 to TRBJ1-1; D unclear. Germline V lookup: CDR1 SGHRS, CDR2 YFSETQ. This CDR3 spans 15 amino acids. Trimming cost V 4 bases and J 1 base, with 14 bases left between them.

The V call is TRBV18, the J call TRBJ2-2; no reliable D call. Germline V lookup: CDR1 KGHSH, CDR2 LQKENI. The CDR3 runs to 16 residues. Trimming removed 3 bases from V and 4 bases from J, with 15 bases in between. The CDR3 sequence is CASSPQGARGTGELFF. The CDR3 DNA sequence: TGTGCCAGCTCACCTCAAGGAGCGCGAGGCACCGGGGAGCTGTTTTTT.

The V and J genes are TRBV2 and TRBJ2-7; 9 nucleotides match TRBD2. The CDR3 has 14 residues. Germline V lookup: CDR1 SNHLY, CDR2 FYNNEI. The trim removed 8 bases at V and 2 bases at J, leaving 7 bases unmatched. The CDR3 is CASVRTSATYEQYF. The CDR3 DNA reads as TGTGCCAGCGTTAGGACTAGCGCTACCTACGAGCAGTACTTC.

J is TRBJ1-3 and V is TRBV3-1 (or the pseudogene TRBV3-2), with D perhaps TRBD1 (5 bases). V lost 0 bases and J lost 2, with 8 bases in between. Looked up from germline, CDR1 is LGHDT and CDR2 is YNNKEL (reference sequence). The CDR3 runs to 15 residues. CDR3 loop: CASSQDRAAGNTIYF. The CDR3 bases are TGTGCCAGCAGCCAAGACAGGGCAGCTGGAAACACCATATATTTT.

V usage is TRBV27 and J usage is TRBJ2-3; 12 nucleotides line up with TRBD2. Germline V gene data show CDR1 as MNHEY and CDR2 as SMNVEV (reference sequence). This CDR3 contains 16 residues. V lost 5 bases, J lost 7 bases, and 10 bases stayed unmatched. As DNA, the CDR3 is TGTGCCAGCAGTCCCCAGACTAGCGGGAGAAGAAATACGCAGTATTTT. Its protein is CASSPQTSGRRNTQYF.

The chain links TRBV7-9 to TRBJ1-6; maybe TRBD1 (5 bases). V gave up 1 base and J gave up 6 bases, with 7 bases separating them. The CDR3 runs 14 residues. Germline V gene sequence: CDR1 SEHNR, CDR2 FQNEAQ (reference sequence). The DNA for the CDR3 is TGTGCCAGCAGCTTAGGACAGCCTAATTCACCCCTCCACTTT. This gives the protein CASSLGQPNSPLHF.